These T cell receptor beta chains were read from a single sample in a study of blood T cell repertoires in COVID-19. The data were produced by immunoSEQ multiplex PCR, yet TCRdb's version contains in-frame clones alone and is incomplete. The sample contains about 180,000 clones, 86% of which appear only once. The specimen was peripheral blood. The receptors derive from an older man with active or convalescent COVID-19. Each CDR3 is given with its conserved first and last residue. A D gene is named only where the DNA matches it firmly. A clone size is listed for some rows: how often the clone was seen (once, few, many), or a class if it is expanded.

TRBV6-2/TRBV6-3,.,TRBJ1-5,.,TGTGCCAGCAGTTTTGCTGACGGGCAGCCCCAGCATTTT,CASSFADGQPQHF
TRBV3-1/TRBV3-2,.,TRBJ1-5,.,TGTGCCAGCAGCCAAGGATTGTCGGGTACTAGCAATCAGCCCCAGCATTTT,CASSQGLSGTSNQPQHF
TRBV5-1,.,TRBJ2-7,.,TGCGCCAGCAGCTTGGCCGGTTGGGAGCAGTACTTC,CASSLAGWEQYF
TRBV6-6,.,TRBJ1-1,.,TGTGCCAGCAGTTACTCGGGCAGGAACACTGAAGCTTTCTTT,CASSYSGRNTEAFF
TRBV7-2,.,TRBJ1-3,.,TGTGCCAGCAGCTGGGGGCGGGAGGACACCATATATTTT,CASSWGREDTIYF
TRBV15,.,TRBJ1-5,once,TGTGCCACCAGCAGAGATTGGGGGGGGCGGGCTTCCCAGCCCCAGCATTTT,CATSRDWGGRASQPQHF
TRBV18,.,TRBJ2-7,.,TGTGCCAGCTCACCACGGGCAGGGATCTCCTACGAGCAGTACTTC,CASSPRAGISYEQYF
TRBV7-2,.,TRBJ2-5,.,TGTGCCAGCAGCTTTAGTCAGGGGGAGACCCAGTACTTC,CASSFSQGETQYF
TRBV7-9,.,TRBJ1-1,.,TGTGCCAGCAGCCCCACAACGAACACTGAAGCTTTCTTT,CASSPTTNTEAFF
TRBV10-3,TRBD1,TRBJ1-2,.,TGTGCCATCACTGGACAGGGGAACTATGGCTACACCTTC,CAITGQGNYGYTF
TRBV7-6,.,TRBJ2-4,.,TGTGCCAGCAGCTTAAGAGTGGGAGGACGGGACAAAAACATTCAGTACTTC,CASSLRVGGRDKNIQYF
TRBV5-1,.,TRBJ2-1,few,TGCGCCAGCAGCCCAATCAACCCGACTGATGAGCAGTTCTTC,CASSPINPTDEQFF
TRBV12-3/TRBV12-4,.,TRBJ1-1,.,TGTGCCAGCAGCCTCCAGGGCGGCACTGAAGCTTTCTTT,CASSLQGGTEAFF
TRBV28,.,TRBJ2-7,once,TGTGCCAGCAGTTTGGCCCTGGCGTCCGACAGTGCGAGCTCCTACGAGCAGTACTTC,CASSLALASDSASSYEQYF
TRBV30,.,TRBJ1-1,.,TGTGCCTGGAGTCCGATCCAGGCGAACACTGAAGCTTTCTTT,CAWSPIQANTEAFF
TRBV9,.,TRBJ1-6,.,TGTGCCAGCAGCCAGGGGCATTATAATTCACCCCTCCACTTT,CASSQGHYNSPLHF
TRBV11-2,.,TRBJ1-1,.,TGTGCCAGCAGCTTGACAACTGAAGCTTTCTTT,CASSLTTEAFF
TRBV5-6,TRBD1,TRBJ1-4,.,TGTGCCAGCAGCTTTTTGGGACAGGGGAGTGAAAAACTGTTTTTT,CASSFLGQGSEKLFF
TRBV18,TRBD1,TRBJ1-1,.,TGTGCCAGCTCACCACCATTCGACAGGGAGGCTGAAGCTTTCTTT,CASSPPFDREAEAFF
TRBV5-1,TRBD1,TRBJ2-5,.,TGCGCCAGCAGCCGATCCACGGGACAGGGGGCAGGGGAGACCCAGTACTTC,CASSRSTGQGAGETQYF
TRBV19,TRBD1,TRBJ2-3,.,TGTGCCAGTAGTATTCTGGGGGGACAGGGAGGCCCAGATACGCAGTATTTT,CASSILGGQGGPDTQYF
TRBV7-2,.,TRBJ2-7,once,TGTGCCAGCAGCACCTCCGGCACAGGTCTGGGTACAGAGCAGTACTTC,CASSTSGTGLGTEQYF
TRBV7-9,TRBD2,TRBJ2-5,.,TGTGCCAGCAGCTGGGGACTAGCGGGGGAACAAGAGACCCAGTACTTC,CASSWGLAGEQETQYF
TRBV2,.,TRBJ1-2,.,TGTGCCAGCAGTGAAGACAGGGTGTGGGGCTACACCTTC,CASSEDRVWGYTF